The 9 T cell receptor beta chains listed next were all sequenced from one sample in a study of metastatic and nonmetastatic thyroid tumors. TCRdb re-analyzed the PCR reads using MiXCR. The table lists more than 90,000 clones, roughly 13% of them singletons. No patient had received any treatment before thyroid surgery. Material: blood. Receptors originate from a female donor with papillary thyroid cancer or a benign thyroid nodule (not recorded which). Some clones in this sample may be carry-over from other donors' samples.

This clone was seen ten or more times. The J gene is TRBJ2-3, the V gene TRBV11-2; D unresolved. V was trimmed by 2 bases and J by 6 bases, leaving 12 bases between them. Germline lookup yields CDR1 SGHAT and CDR2 FQNNGV. The CDR3 has 14 residues. The CDR3 DNA sequence: TGTGCCAGCAGCTTACCCCAAGACGGGGATACGCAGTATTTT. As protein: CASSLPQDGDTQYF.

This clone has a count of ten or more. V is TRBV2 and J is TRBJ2-5, with TRBD1 as a possible D gene (6 bases). Germline CDR1 and CDR2: SNHLY and FYNNEI. The CDR3 loop spans 13 amino acids. The V gene lost 6 bases and the J gene lost 3 bases, with 11 bases spanning the gap. The CDR3 sequence is CASRGRQEETQYF. CDR3 nucleotides: TGTGCCAGCAGGGGGCGACAGGAAGAGACCCAGTACTTC.

Ten or more counts support this clone. This chain uses TRBV15 with TRBJ1-5; weak D call: TRBD1 (5 bases). CDR3 length: 18 amino acids. Germline CDR1 LNHNV, CDR2 YYDKDF (reference sequence). Trimming cost V 1 base and J 0 bases, with 16 bases left between them. The CDR3 sequence is CATSRGYPGPYSNQPQHF. The CDR3 DNA reads as TGTGCCACCAGCAGAGGATATCCGGGACCCTATAGCAATCAGCCCCAGCATTTT.

The gene calls are TRBV24-1 and TRBJ2-1; either TRBD1 or TRBD2 may fit D (5 bases each). Trimming pared 4 bases from V and 5 bases from J, leaving 14 bases between. CDR1 is KGHDR and CDR2 is SFDVKD in the germline V gene. CDR3 length equals 15 residues. The CDR3, as DNA: TGTGCCACCAGTGACCCCGGGACGCTTAACAATGAGCAGTTCTTC. It specifies CATSDPGTLNNEQFF.

This clone has a count of ten or more. This chain links TRBV2 with TRBJ2-7, with a weak D call TRBD1 (7 bases). V lost 0 bases, J lost 1 base, and 22 bases lay in between. Germline lookup yields CDR1 SNHLY and CDR2 FYNNEI. The CDR3 totals 19 residues. In DNA form, the CDR3 reads TGTGCCAGCAGTGAAGCGCGGGGACAGTACACCGAAGAGTCCTACGAGCAGTACTTC. It is translated as CASSEARGQYTEESYEQYF.

There are many counts of this clone. The chain links TRBV11-2 to TRBJ2-1, with 10 bases aligning to TRBD2. The CDR3 loop spans 13 amino acids. Germline V gene lookup returns CDR1 SGHAT and CDR2 FQNNGV. The CDR3 protein is CTRTSGFYNEQFF. As DNA, the CDR3 is TGTACCCGGACTAGCGGTTTTTACAATGAGCAGTTCTTC.

As concerns this clone: With a much larger clone just one base away, this may be a read error. The chain links TRBV29-1 to TRBJ2-5, with D unresolved. The CDR3 contains 13 residues. Germline CDR1 reads SQVTM; CDR2 reads ANQGSEA. The CDR3 is CIVGSVSKETQYF. The DNA for the CDR3 is TGCATCGTTGGGTCGGTATCGAAAGAGACCCAGTACTTC.

This clone was observed many times. This sequence joins TRBV20-1 and TRBJ2-1; 10 bases fit TRBD2. CDR1 is DFQATT, CDR2 SNEGSKA, per germline (reference sequence). The V gene end was trimmed by 3 bases and the J gene end by 9 bases; junction bases not matched to a gene: 14. The CDR3 contains 16 residues. The CDR3 region has the DNA TGCAGTGCTAGTGCGGGGGGAGCGGGAGGGCCGGGTGAGCAGTTCTTC. Its translation: CSASAGGAGGPGEQFF.

This clone has a count of ten or more. The rearrangement links TRBV20-1 to TRBJ2-3; 11 bases match TRBD2. The CDR3 has 14 amino acids. V was clipped by 5 bases and J by 4 bases; unmatched bases: 5. Germline V gives CDR1 DFQATT, CDR2 SNEGSKA (reference sequence). DNA of the CDR3: TGCAGTGCTCTAGCGGGAGGAAGGGCAGATACGCAGTATTTT. It translates to CSALAGGRADTQYF.